The next 19 T cell receptor beta chains were all read from a single sample in a study of T cell responses to AZD1222 COVID-19 vaccine. Profiling relied on immunoSEQ multiplex PCR, and the TCRdb table lists in-frame clones only, not all of them. The table has fewer than 150,000 clones, 75% to 90% seen once. The starting material was peripheral blood, obtained on day 0 of AZD1222 vaccination. These receptors all stem from an adult in good health.

This chain links TRBV20-1 with TRBJ1-1, with D tentatively TRBD1 (5 bases). The CDR3 is made up of 11 amino acids. Per germline, CDR1 DFQATT and CDR2 SNEGSKA (reference sequence). V was pared by 6 bases and J by 4 bases, with 9 bases between. CDR3 nucleotides: TGCAGTGCGGCAGGGAGCACTGAAGCTTTCTTT. Encoded protein: CSAAGSTEAFF.

The chain employs TRBV5-1 and TRBJ1-2, with 7 nucleotides matching TRBD1. With V trimmed by 4 bases and J by 5 bases, 5 bases remained unmatched. The CDR3 contains 13 residues. The germline gives CDR1 SGHRS, CDR2 YFSETQ. The CDR3 loop is CASSRDSFYGYTF. CDR3 DNA sequence: TGCGCCAGCAGCCGGGACAGCTTTTATGGCTACACCTTC.

The chain is built from TRBV7-9 and TRBJ2-3; D might be TRBD2 (6 bases). In germline, CDR1 is SEHNR, CDR2 FQNEAQ (reference sequence). The CDR3 sequence is 14 residues long. V was clipped by 5 bases and J by 5 bases, with 14 bases between them. The CDR3 loop is CASSMTRRGDTQYF. CDR3 nucleotide sequence: TGTGCCAGCAGCATGACCAGGCGGGGAGATACGCAGTATTTT.

To note about this clone: Within the sample, other DNA sequences also encode this same CDR3. The chain is built from TRBV28 and TRBJ1-5, with D tentatively TRBD1 (6 bases). CDR1 and CDR2 (germline): MDHEN, SYDVKM. V shed 2 bases and J shed 0 bases, with 8 bases lying between them. The CDR3 runs 15 residues. The CDR3 here is CASSLIQGSNQPQHF. The CDR3 DNA reads TGTGCCAGCAGTTTAATACAGGGTAGCAATCAGCCCCAGCATTTT.

The gene calls are TRBV3-1 (or the pseudogene TRBV3-2) and TRBJ2-7; D remains unclear. The germline CDR1 and CDR2 sequences are LGHDT and YNNKEL (reference sequence). Between the trimmed V and J ends, which lost 3 bases and 5 bases, there was a span of 14 bases. The CDR3 contains 14 residues. The CDR3 DNA reads TGTGCCAGCAGCCAGACTTACCGAACCCACGAGCAGTACTTC. Amino acid sequence: CASSQTYRTHEQYF.

This clone was seen more than once but under ten times. A read error may produce the germline difference seen at one junction end. The V call is TRBV3-1 (or the pseudogene TRBV3-2), the J call TRBJ1-6; D gene uncertain. Germline V CDR1 and CDR2: LGHDT, YNNKEL (reference sequence). CDR3 length: 15 amino acids. The CDR3 reads CASRQGLGPNSPLHF. In DNA, the CDR3 is TGTGCCAGCAGGCAAGGCTTAGGGCCCAATTCACCCCTCCACTTT.

The CDR3 DNA follows: TGCAGCGTTGCGACTAGTAGCAATGAGCAGTTCTTC. Translation gives CSVATSSNEQFF. This chain connects TRBV29-1 to TRBJ2-1; a possible D gene is TRBD2 (6 bases). V was shortened by 4 bases and J by 6 bases, with 10 bases between the two germline ends. CDR1 SQVTM and CDR2 ANQGSEA come from the germline V gene. This CDR3 region has 12 residues.

The chain is built from TRBV15 and TRBJ2-6; TRBD1 matches 11 bases. The CDR3 sequence is 18 residues long. V dropped 3 bases and J dropped 1; count of bases not matched to a gene: 5. Germline V lookup: CDR1 LNHNV, CDR2 YYDKDF (reference sequence). CDR3 nucleotides: TGTGCCACCAGCAGTCCGGGACAGGGGGTATCTGGGGCCAACGTCCTGACTTTC. Its translation: CATSSPGQGVSGANVLTF.

This clone has a single count. This chain connects TRBV24-1 to TRBJ2-5, with 9 bases that match TRBD1. The V gene end was trimmed by 3 bases and the J gene end by 6 bases; junction bases not matched to a gene: 7. The CDR3 totals 15 residues. Germline V gene lookup returns CDR1 KGHDR and CDR2 SFDVKD. The CDR3 protein is CATSDGPGQGKTQYF. CDR3 coding DNA: TGTGCCACCAGTGATGGCCCGGGACAGGGTAAGACCCAGTACTTC.

The genes are TRBV25-1 and TRBJ2-1; 11 bases agree with TRBD1. This CDR3 region has 15 residues. The trim removed 5 bases at V and 5 bases at J, leaving 5 bases unmatched. Looked up from germline, CDR1 is MGHDK and CDR2 is SYGVNS. CDR3 DNA: TGTGCCAGCAGTCCCCGGGACAGGGGGGACAATGAGCAGTTCTTC. This translates into CASSPRDRGDNEQFF.

V usage is TRBV6-5 and J usage is TRBJ1-1, with D possibly being TRBD1 (6 bases). From germline, CDR1 is MNHEY and CDR2 SVGAGI. V was trimmed by 2 bases and J by 1 base, leaving 8 bases between them. CDR3 length: 14 amino acids. CDR3 sequence reads: CASSYRGANTEAFF. CDR3 bases: TGTGCCAGCAGTTACAGGGGGGCGAACACTGAAGCTTTCTTT.

This rearrangement joins TRBV6-5 to TRBJ1-6; no firm D call. This CDR3 contains 14 residues. Germline-derived CDR1 and CDR2 are MNHEY and SVGAGI. V lost 6 bases and J 7 bases, leaving 13 bases between the germline ends. The CDR3 sequence is CASSARLENSPLHF. The CDR3 DNA follows: TGTGCCAGCAGCGCCCGGTTAGAGAATTCACCCCTCCACTTT.

In this sample, this clone turned up a few times. The V call is TRBV7-9, the J call TRBJ2-2; D gene uncertain. CDR1 is SEHNR and CDR2 is FQNEAQ in the germline V gene (reference sequence). The V end was cut by 2 bases, the J end by 4 bases, with 5 bases between. The CDR3 totals 13 residues. This CDR3 is CASSLTGTGELFF. In DNA form, the CDR3 reads TGTGCCAGCAGCTTAACGGGCACCGGGGAGCTGTTTTTT. The whole variable domain, filled in from reference TRBV7-9 and TRBJ2-2, reads DTGVSQNPRHKITKRGQNVTFRCDPISEHNRLYWYRQTLGQGPEFLTYFQNEAQLEKSRLLSDRFSAERPKGSFSTLEIQRTEQGDSAMYLCASSLTGTGELFFGEGSRLTVL.

The CDR3 is CASSYSSRATGNTIYF. For the CDR3, the DNA is TGTGCCAGCAGTTACTCGTCCAGGGCAACTGGAAACACCATATATTTT. The chain combines TRBV6-5 with TRBJ1-3, with a tentative D call TRBD1 (5 bases). The CDR3 consists of 16 residues. CDR1 and CDR2 (germline): MNHEY, SVGAGI. Between the trimmed V and J ends, which lost 0 bases and 2 bases, there was a span of 11 bases.

The chain combines TRBV7-9 with TRBJ2-1; the D gene could be TRBD1 or TRBD2 (5 bases each). This CDR3 is built from 13 residues. Trimming took off 4 bases at V and 8 bases at J, with 12 bases between the two ends. CDR1 SEHNR and CDR2 FQNEAQ come from the germline V gene (reference sequence). The CDR3: CASSSGPRDEQFF. In DNA form, the CDR3 reads TGTGCCAGCAGCTCGGGACCACGGGATGAGCAGTTCTTC.

This clone was seen only a few times. This chain joins TRBV11-2 and TRBJ2-2; D is tentatively TRBD1 or TRBD2 (5 bases each). V was shortened by 7 bases and J by 4 bases, with 13 bases between the two germline ends. There are 14 residues in the CDR3. From germline, CDR1 is SGHAT and CDR2 FQNNGV. CDR3 coding DNA: TGTGCCAGCATAGCCAGGGAGAGCACCGGGGAGCTGTTTTTT. Translated, it gives CASIARESTGELFF.

This chain connects TRBV27 to TRBJ2-1; TRBD1 agrees at 9 bases. V shed 6 bases and J 5 bases; nucleotides not matched to a gene: 8. The CDR3 loop spans 15 amino acids. CDR1 MNHEY and CDR2 SMNVEV come from the germline V gene (reference sequence). The CDR3 is CASRDRGFKDNEQFF. Written as DNA, the CDR3 is TGTGCCAGCAGAGACAGGGGGTTCAAAGACAATGAGCAGTTCTTC.

The CDR3 spells CASSQLPSGRVQYF. DNA for the CDR3: TGTGCCAGCAGCCAATTGCCTAGCGGGAGGGTGCAGTATTTT. The gene calls are TRBV14 and TRBJ2-3; TRBD2 agrees at 12 bases. Per the germline V gene, CDR1 is SGHDN and CDR2 is FVKESK. CDR3 size: 14 residues. The V and J ends lost 2 bases and 11 bases, in that order; junction bases with no gene match: 5.

As DNA, the CDR3 is TGCGCCAGCAGACCAGCGACAGGGAACACTGAAGCTTTCTTT. This translates into CASRPATGNTEAFF. This chain uses TRBV5-1 with TRBJ1-1, with a weak D call TRBD1 (6 bases). V lost 5 bases to trimming and J lost 1 base, with 12 bases between them. CDR3 length equals 14 residues. Germline lookup yields CDR1 SGHRS and CDR2 YFSETQ.